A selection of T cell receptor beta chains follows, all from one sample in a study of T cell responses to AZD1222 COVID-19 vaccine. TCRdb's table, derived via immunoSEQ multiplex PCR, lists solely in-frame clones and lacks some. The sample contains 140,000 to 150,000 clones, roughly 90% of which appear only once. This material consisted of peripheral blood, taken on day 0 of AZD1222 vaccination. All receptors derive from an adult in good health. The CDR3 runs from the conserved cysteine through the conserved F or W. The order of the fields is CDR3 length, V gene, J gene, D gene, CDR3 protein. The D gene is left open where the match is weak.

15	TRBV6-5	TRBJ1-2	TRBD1	CASSYREGGLYGYTF
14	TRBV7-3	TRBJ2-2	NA	CASSPSWGTGELFF
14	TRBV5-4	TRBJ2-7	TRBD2	CASRPGGRTYEQYF
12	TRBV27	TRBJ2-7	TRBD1	CATGTGNYEQYF
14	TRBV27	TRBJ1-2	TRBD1	CASSPRGGGDGYTF
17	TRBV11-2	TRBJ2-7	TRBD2	CASGTYAISGSAYEQYF
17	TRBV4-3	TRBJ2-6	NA	CASSQAARNSGANVLTF
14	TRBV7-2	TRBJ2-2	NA	CASSLAPVTGELFF
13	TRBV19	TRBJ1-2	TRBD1	CASSITTGVGYTF
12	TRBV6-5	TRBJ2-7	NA	CASSRGPYEQYF
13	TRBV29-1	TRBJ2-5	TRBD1	CSVSQGYQETQYF
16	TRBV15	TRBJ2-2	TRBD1	CATSRSGQGRSGELFF
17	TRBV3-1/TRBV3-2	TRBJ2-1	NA	CASSQSDAGSSYNEQFF
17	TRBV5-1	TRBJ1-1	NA	CASSLEGAARVNTEAFF
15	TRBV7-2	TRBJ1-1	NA	CASSLVVQAGTEAFF
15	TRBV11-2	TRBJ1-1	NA	CASSLARERVTEAFF
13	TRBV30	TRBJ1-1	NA	CAHLLGFGTEAFF
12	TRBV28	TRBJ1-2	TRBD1	CASISPRGGYTF
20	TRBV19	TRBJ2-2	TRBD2	CASSIEIGLAGASNTGELFF
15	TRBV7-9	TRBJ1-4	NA	CASSYLTATNEKLFF
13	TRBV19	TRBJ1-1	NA	CASSILRSTEAFF
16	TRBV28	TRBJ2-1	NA	CASRARGTGHYNEQFF
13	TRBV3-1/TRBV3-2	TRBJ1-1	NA	CASSPLLNTEAFF
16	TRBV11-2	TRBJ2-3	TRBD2	CASSLRLAGSTDTQYF
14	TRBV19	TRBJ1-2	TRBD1	CASSMAGGTSGYTF
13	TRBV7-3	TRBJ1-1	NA	CASLPGTHTEAFF
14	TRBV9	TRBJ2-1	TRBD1	CASSAPGQDNEQFF
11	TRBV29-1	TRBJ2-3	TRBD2	CSVALAATQYF
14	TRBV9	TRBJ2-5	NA	CASDPSGQQETQYF
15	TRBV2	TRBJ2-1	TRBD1	CASSTTGGAPNEQFF
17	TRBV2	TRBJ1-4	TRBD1	CASFILFRDRDCEKLFF
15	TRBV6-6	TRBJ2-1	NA	CASSYFSGFGNEQFF
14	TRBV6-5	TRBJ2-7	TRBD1	CASRMDRGVYEQYF